This T cell receptor beta chain was found in a study of cytomegalovirus exposure and HLA in healthy donors. Germline CDR1 LNHDA, CDR2 SQIVND (reference sequence). V was pared by 6 bases and J by 4 bases, with 2 bases of the junction left unmatched. The CDR3 sequence is 14 residues long. A word on this clone: Its antigen is unknown.

Notes on the study in general: A later analysis reported that several of the most significant clusters appeared to be linked to common viral pathogens, among them Epstein-Barr virus. Roughly even sequencing depth across donors was the assumption behind the presence/absence analyses. By a later analysis, the bulk of CMV-associated TCR beta chains appeared HLA-restricted.

13 Jbeta primers and 60 Vbeta primers were used for the PCR. TCRdb's table, derived via immunoSEQ multiplex PCR, lists solely in-frame clones and lacks some. The table lists about 48,000 clones. This TCR came from a woman between 35 and 50 years old in good health and CMV-seronegative. The sequencing sample was made of PBMCs. The chain employs TRBV19 and TRBJ2-2, with 10 positions matching TRBD1. As DNA, the CDR3 is TGTGCCAGTAGCGACAGGGGGCTCACCGGGGAGCTGTTTTTT. Its protein is CASSDRGLTGELFF.